This T cell receptor (beta chain) was retrieved from a study of T cell responses to AZD1222 COVID-19 vaccine. Assay: immunoSEQ multiplex PCR; the TCRdb copy retains only in-frame clones and omits some. The sample lists 100,000 to 120,000 clones; more than 70% were seen once. Specimen: peripheral blood, collected on day 0 of AZD1222 vaccination. This clonotype originated in an adult in good health.

CDR3 nucleotides: TGTGCCAGCAGCTTATTGAAGTTTATCTGGATCGACGGAAACACCATATATTTT. It is translated as CASSLLKFIWIDGNTIYF. The chain uses TRBV7-9 and TRBJ1-3; the D is unclear. Germline V gene data show CDR1 as SEHNR and CDR2 as FQNEAQ (reference sequence). CDR3 length equals 18 residues. The V end lost 2 bases, the J end lost 4 bases, and 21 bases lay between the germline ends.